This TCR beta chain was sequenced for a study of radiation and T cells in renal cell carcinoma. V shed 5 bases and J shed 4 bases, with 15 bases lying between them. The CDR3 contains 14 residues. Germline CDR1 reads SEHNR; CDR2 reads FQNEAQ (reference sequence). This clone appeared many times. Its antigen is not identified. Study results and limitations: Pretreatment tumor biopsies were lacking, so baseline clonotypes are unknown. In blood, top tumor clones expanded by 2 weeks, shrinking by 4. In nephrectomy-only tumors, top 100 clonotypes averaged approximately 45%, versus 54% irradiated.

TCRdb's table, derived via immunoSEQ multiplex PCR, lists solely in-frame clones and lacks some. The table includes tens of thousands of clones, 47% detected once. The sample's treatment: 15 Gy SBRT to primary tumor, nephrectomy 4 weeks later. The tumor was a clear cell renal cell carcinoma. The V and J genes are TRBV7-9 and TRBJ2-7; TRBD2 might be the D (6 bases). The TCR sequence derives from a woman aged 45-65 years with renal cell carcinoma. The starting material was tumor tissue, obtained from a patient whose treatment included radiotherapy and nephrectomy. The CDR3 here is CASSLRTSGYEQYF. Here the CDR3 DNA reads TGTGCCAGCAGCCTTAGGACCAGCGGGTACGAGCAGTACTTC.